One sample yielded the 26 T cell receptor beta chains listed below, sequenced in a study of control samples from healthy donors and cancer patients. Some clones are missing from TCRdb's copy, which holds only in-frame ones; the method was immunoSEQ multiplex PCR. The table has over 70,000 clones, roughly 91% seen once. Input material: blood. These receptors were taken from a woman aged 60-75 years in good health.

The V gene is TRBV15, the J gene TRBJ2-3, with 11 positions matching TRBD2. The junction had 7 bases not matched to a gene; V was cut back by 0 bases and J by 5 bases. This CDR3 contains 17 residues. Germline V gene lookup returns CDR1 LNHNV and CDR2 YYDKDF (reference sequence). DNA for the CDR3: TGTGCCACCAGCAGAGAGGGTAGCGGGAGGGCCGGAGATACGCAGTATTTT. It is translated as CATSREGSGRAGDTQYF. The full variable domain, completed using reference TRBV15 and TRBJ2-3, is DAMVIQNPRYQVTQFGKPVTLSCSQTLNHNVMYWYQQKSSQAPKLLFHYYDKDFNNEADTPDNFQSRRPNTSFCFLDIRSPGLGDTAMYLCATSREGSGRAGDTQYFGPGTRLTVL.

The V and J genes are TRBV4-2 and TRBJ2-1, with 7 bases identical to TRBD2. V lost 4 bases to trimming and J lost 15 bases; unmatched junction nucleotides: 9. CDR1 is LGHNA and CDR2 is YNFKEQ in the germline V gene. The CDR3 length is 12 residues. CDR3 loop: CASSPQSGVPFF. CDR3 bases: TGTGCCAGCAGCCCGCAAAGCGGGGTCCCGTTCTTC.

This clone appeared once. The chain is built from TRBV18 and TRBJ2-5; the D is unclear. CDR3 size: 12 residues. CDR1 and CDR2 (germline): KGHSH, LQKENI. Trimming removed 3 bases at V and 10 bases at J, with 12 bases between. CDR3 sequence: CASSPHPPDQYF. In nucleotides, the CDR3 is TGTGCCAGCTCACCCCATCCGCCAGACCAGTACTTC.

The rearrangement joins TRBV7-9 to TRBJ1-5; 10 bases are shared with TRBD1. The CDR3 has 16 amino acids. J gave up 2 bases and V 5 bases, and 6 bases lay outside the gene matches. Germline CDR1 is SEHNR and CDR2 is FQNEAQ (reference sequence). CDR3 bases: TGTGCCAGCAGCCCTGGACAGGGGGACGGCAATCAGCCCCAGCATTTT. Residues: CASSPGQGDGNQPQHF.

The chain recombines TRBV4-1 with TRBJ1-4; no definite D call. V gave up 6 bases and J gave up 3 bases, with 11 bases separating them. CDR1 is MGHRA, CDR2 YSYEKL, per germline. The CDR3 runs 14 residues. The CDR3 protein is CASSLPWANEKLFF. CDR3 DNA sequence: TGCGCCAGCAGTCTACCTTGGGCTAATGAAAAACTGTTTTTT.

V usage is TRBV4-1 and J usage is TRBJ2-7, with D perhaps matching TRBD1 or TRBD2 (5 bases each). V was shortened by 5 bases and J by 5 bases, with 13 bases between the two germline ends. Per the germline V gene, CDR1 is MGHRA and CDR2 is YSYEKL. This CDR3 comprises 13 residues. The CDR3 reads CASSRGDRHEQYF. CDR3 nucleotide sequence: TGCGCCAGCAGCAGGGGAGATCGACACGAGCAGTACTTC.

The chain recombines TRBV6-6 with TRBJ1-2; a weak D match, TRBD1 (6 bases). Germline CDR1 is MNHNY and CDR2 is SVGAGI (reference sequence). The V end lost 6 bases, the J end lost 4 bases, and 12 bases lay between the germline ends. The CDR3 has 13 residues. CDR3 DNA: TGTGCCAGCAGCCCCGACAGGACCTATGGCTACACCTTC. Residues: CASSPDRTYGYTF.

V and J are TRBV4-2 and TRBJ1-4; TRBD1 matches 7 bases. V lost 3 bases, J lost 7 bases, and 8 bases stayed unmatched. Germline V gene data show CDR1 as LGHNA and CDR2 as YNFKEQ. CDR3 length equals 15 residues. The CDR3 region is CASSQADTGVEKLFF. DNA of the CDR3: TGTGCCAGCAGCCAGGCTGATACAGGGGTTGAAAAACTGTTTTTT.

This rearrangement joins TRBV7-6 to TRBJ2-1; 7 bases fit TRBD1. CDR3 length: 15 residues. V shed 3 bases, J shed 4 bases, and the junction held 6 bases outside the gene matches. Germline assignment: CDR1 SGHVS and CDR2 FNYEAQ. The CDR3 nucleotides read TGTGCCAGCAGCTTCACGGGACAGTATTACAATGAGCAGTTCTTC. Encoded protein: CASSFTGQYYNEQFF.

The gene calls are TRBV7-9 and TRBJ1-1; maybe TRBD1 (5 bases). The germline V gene encodes CDR1 SEHNR and CDR2 FQNEAQ (reference sequence). The CDR3 spans 14 residues. Between the trimmed V and J ends, which lost 3 bases and 4 bases, there was a span of 12 bases. The CDR3 DNA is TGTGCCAGCAGCTTGGAGGGGAGGGGCACTGAAGCTTTCTTT. It codes for CASSLEGRGTEAFF.

The chain recombines TRBV6-2 or TRBV6-3 with TRBJ2-5; 11 bases match TRBD2. The V gene end was trimmed by 0 bases and the J gene end by 5 bases; junction bases not matched to a gene: 2. This CDR3 is built from 15 residues. Germline V gene lookup returns CDR1 MNHEY and CDR2 SVGEGT. The CDR3 sequence: CASSYSSSGGETQYF. The CDR3 bases are TGTGCCAGCAGTTACTCATCTAGCGGGGGGGAGACCCAGTACTTC.

The chain combines TRBV7-2 with TRBJ1-2; TRBD1 agrees at 8 bases. Per germline, CDR1 SGHTA and CDR2 FQGNSA. The trim removed 5 bases at V and 5 bases at J, leaving 19 bases unmatched. The CDR3 is 18 amino acids. CDR3 loop: CASSENSGTGGLWYGYTF. Here the CDR3 DNA reads TGTGCCAGCAGCGAGAACTCCGGGACAGGTGGCCTATGGTATGGCTACACCTTC.

The CDR3 DNA sequence: TGCGCCAGCAGCCCGGAGGCAGGGCTGAGCACTGAAGCTTTCTTT. As protein: CASSPEAGLSTEAFF. The V gene is TRBV5-1, the J gene TRBJ1-1; tentative D call: TRBD1 (5 bases). The ends were cut back, 4 bases at V and 4 bases at J, with 17 bases in the middle. The CDR3 sequence is 15 residues long. Germline-derived CDR1 and CDR2 are SGHRS and YFSETQ.

In DNA form, the CDR3 reads TGTGCCAGCAGCCATATGTCTCGGGACGTTAAAAATGGCTATGGCTACACCTTC. Translating gives CASSHMSRDVKNGYGYTF. The rearrangement links TRBV7-8 to TRBJ1-2; possible D gene TRBD1, 5 bases. Germline CDR1 is SGHVS and CDR2 is FQNEAQ. The CDR3 has 18 amino acids. V lost 5 bases and J 4 bases, leaving 26 bases between the germline ends.

The rearrangement joins TRBV19 to TRBJ1-2; TRBD1 aligns across 9 bases. J gave up 3 bases and V 6 bases, and 5 bases lay outside the gene matches. This CDR3 has 14 amino acids. Per germline, CDR1 LNHDA and CDR2 SQIVND (reference sequence). This CDR3 reads CASSSGTGHYGYTF. CDR3 nucleotide sequence: TGTGCCAGTAGCTCCGGGACAGGGCACTATGGCTACACCTTC.

The V and J genes are TRBV4-1 and TRBJ1-4; D is possibly TRBD1 (5 bases). V was pared by 5 bases and J by 4 bases, with 5 bases between. This CDR3 comprises 12 residues. The germline V gene has CDR1 MGHRA and CDR2 YSYEKL. The CDR3 region is CASSRGNEKLFF. CDR3 DNA sequence: TGCGCCAGCAGCAGGGGTAATGAAAAACTGTTTTTT.

The chain combines TRBV7-2 with TRBJ2-5; the D gene is possibly TRBD2 (6 bases). This CDR3 contains 14 residues. Trimming took off 0 bases at V and 2 bases at J, with 7 bases between the two ends. CDR1 is SGHTA and CDR2 is FQGNSA in the germline V gene. This CDR3 reads CASSLAGTQETQYF. CDR3 sequence (DNA): TGTGCCAGCAGCTTAGCCGGGACTCAAGAGACCCAGTACTTC.

A single count supports this clone. The chain carries TRBV5-5 and TRBJ2-7, with TRBD1 identical over 11 bases. The CDR3 covers 14 residues. Germline V gives CDR1 SGHKS, CDR2 YYEKEE (reference sequence). V was pared by 4 bases and J by 7 bases, with 7 bases of the junction left unmatched. Here the CDR3 DNA reads TGTGCCAGCAGCACCGGACAGGGGGCGCGAGAGCAGTACTTC. Residues: CASSTGQGAREQYF.

The chain joins TRBV7-2 to TRBJ2-1; 13 bases map to TRBD2. CDR1 and CDR2 from the germline V gene are SGHTA and FQGNSA. This CDR3 spans 15 amino acids. The ends lost 5 bases at V and 7 bases at J; junction bases unmatched: 5. CDR3: CASSPGLAGSNEQFF. The CDR3 DNA reads TGTGCCAGCAGCCCGGGACTAGCGGGAAGTAATGAGCAGTTCTTC.

The CDR3, as DNA: TGTGCCAGCAGCCATTCCGGAGCAAGCTTCTATGGCTACACCTTC. Residues: CASSHSGASFYGYTF. The chain employs TRBV4-2 and TRBJ1-2; no reliable D call. Germline V gene lookup returns CDR1 LGHNA and CDR2 YNFKEQ. CDR3 length equals 15 residues. V lost 3 bases and J 4 bases, leaving 15 bases between the germline ends.

The chain links TRBV29-1 to TRBJ2-7; tentative D call: TRBD2 (5 bases). Trimming took 4 bases from V and 3 from J, leaving 16 bases between them. CDR1 SQVTM and CDR2 ANQGSEA come from the germline V gene. The CDR3 runs 14 residues. The CDR3 nucleotides are TGCAGCGTTGCACGTGGAGGATCCGACTACGAGCAGTACTTC. This translates into CSVARGGSDYEQYF.

The chain is built from TRBV5-4 and TRBJ2-5; TRBD2 matches 16 bases. Germline V gene sequence: CDR1 SGHNT, CDR2 YYREEE (reference sequence). This CDR3 is built from 17 residues. The V gene end was trimmed by 3 bases and the J gene end by 0 bases; junction bases not matched to a gene: 2. The CDR3 reads CASSSGLAGGYQETQYF. In nucleotides, the CDR3 is TGTGCCAGCAGCTCGGGACTAGCGGGGGGGTACCAAGAGACCCAGTACTTC.

The V and J genes are TRBV5-1 and TRBJ2-2, with TRBD2 identical over 9 bases. The J segment lost 3 bases and the V segment lost 0 bases, leaving 3 bases of the junction unmatched. CDR3 length: 16 residues. The V gene's germline CDR1 is SGHRS and CDR2 YFSETQ. The CDR3 region is CASSLGLAGHTGELFF. Written as DNA, the CDR3 is TGCGCCAGCAGCTTGGGGCTAGCGGGGCACACCGGGGAGCTGTTTTTT.

This clone was seen only once. The CDR3: CASSQVGEDGYTF. The CDR3 nucleotides are TGTGCCAGCAGCCAAGTTGGGGAAGATGGCTACACCTTC. The chain carries TRBV3-1 (or the pseudogene TRBV3-2) and TRBJ1-2; D call uncertain. CDR1 LGHDT and CDR2 YNNKEL come from the germline V gene (reference sequence). V was cut by 1 base and J by 6 bases, with 9 bases left in between. This CDR3 region has 13 residues.

This clone has only a few counts. The chain carries TRBV6-5 and TRBJ2-3, with 7 positions matching TRBD2. CDR1 MNHEY and CDR2 SVGAGI come from the germline V gene. This CDR3 region has 15 residues. J lost 3 bases, V lost 5 bases, and 8 bases had no gene match. CDR3 loop: CASSLRGRVTDTQYF. Written as DNA, the CDR3 is TGTGCCAGCAGTCTCCGCGGGAGAGTAACAGATACGCAGTATTTT.

J is TRBJ1-5 and V is TRBV2, with D possibly matching TRBD1 (6 bases). CDR1 and CDR2 from the germline V gene are SNHLY and FYNNEI. V was trimmed by 4 bases and J by 5 bases, leaving 12 bases between them. The CDR3 contains 14 residues. The CDR3 spells CASSVQGPYQPQHF. The CDR3 bases are TGTGCCAGCAGTGTACAGGGCCCCTATCAGCCCCAGCATTTT.